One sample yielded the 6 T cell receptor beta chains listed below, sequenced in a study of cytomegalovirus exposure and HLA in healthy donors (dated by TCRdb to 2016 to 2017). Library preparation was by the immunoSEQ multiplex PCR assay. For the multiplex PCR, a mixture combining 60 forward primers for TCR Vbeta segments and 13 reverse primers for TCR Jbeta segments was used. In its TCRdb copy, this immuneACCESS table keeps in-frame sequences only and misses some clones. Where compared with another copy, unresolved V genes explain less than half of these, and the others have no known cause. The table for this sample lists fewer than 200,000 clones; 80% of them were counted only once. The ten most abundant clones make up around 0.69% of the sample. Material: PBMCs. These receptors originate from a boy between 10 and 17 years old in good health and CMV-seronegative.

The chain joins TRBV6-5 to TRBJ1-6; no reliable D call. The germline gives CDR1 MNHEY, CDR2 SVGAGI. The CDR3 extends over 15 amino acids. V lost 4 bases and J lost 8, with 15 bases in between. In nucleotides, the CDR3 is TGTGCCAGCAGTTTATCGATCCGACTTGATTCACCCCTCCACTTT. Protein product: CASSLSIRLDSPLHF.

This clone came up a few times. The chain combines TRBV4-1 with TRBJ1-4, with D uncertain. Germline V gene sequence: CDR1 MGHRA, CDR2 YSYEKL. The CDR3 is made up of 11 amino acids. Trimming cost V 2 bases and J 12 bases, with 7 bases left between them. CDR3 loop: CASSQSRELFF. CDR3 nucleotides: TGCGCCAGCAGCCAATCCCGAGAACTGTTTTTT.

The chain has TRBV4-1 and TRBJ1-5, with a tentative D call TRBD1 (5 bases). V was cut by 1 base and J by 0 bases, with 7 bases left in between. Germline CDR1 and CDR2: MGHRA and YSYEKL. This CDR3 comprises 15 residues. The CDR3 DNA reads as TGCGCCAGCAGCCAAGGACAGCATAGCAATCAGCCCCAGCATTTT. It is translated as CASSQGQHSNQPQHF.

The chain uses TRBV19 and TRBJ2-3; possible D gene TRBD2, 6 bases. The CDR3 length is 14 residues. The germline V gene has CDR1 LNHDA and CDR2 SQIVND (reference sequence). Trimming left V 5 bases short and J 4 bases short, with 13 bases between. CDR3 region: CASSQTGEADTQYF. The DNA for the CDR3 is TGTGCCAGTAGTCAAACGGGAGAGGCAGATACGCAGTATTTT. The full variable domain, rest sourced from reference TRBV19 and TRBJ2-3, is DGGITQSPKYLFRKEGQNVTLSCEQNLNHDAMYWYRQDPGQGLRLIYYSQIVNDFQKGDIAEGYSVSREKKESFPLTVTSAQKNPTAFYLCASSQTGEADTQYFGPGTRLTVL.

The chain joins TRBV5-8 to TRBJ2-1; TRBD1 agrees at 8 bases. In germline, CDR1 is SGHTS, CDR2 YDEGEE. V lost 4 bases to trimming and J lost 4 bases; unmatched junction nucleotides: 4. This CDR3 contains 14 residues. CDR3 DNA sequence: TGTGCCAGCAGCCCGGGACAGGCTTACAATGAGCAGTTCTTC. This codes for CASSPGQAYNEQFF.

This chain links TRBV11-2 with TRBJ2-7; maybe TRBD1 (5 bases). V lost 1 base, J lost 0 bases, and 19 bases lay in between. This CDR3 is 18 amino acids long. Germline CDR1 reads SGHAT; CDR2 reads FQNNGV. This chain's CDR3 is CASSLGPYNRQSSYEQYF. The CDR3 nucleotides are TGTGCCAGCAGCTTAGGCCCCTACAACAGACAGAGCTCCTACGAGCAGTACTTC.